The 21 T cell receptor beta chains listed next were all sequenced from one sample in a study of T-cell reconstitution after alpha-beta-depleted transplantation in children. The TCRbeta library incorporated unique molecular identifiers. From the PCR reads, TCRdb called clonotypes with MiXCR, one entry per CDR3 protein. The sample yields some 500,000 distinct CDR3 sequences, around 19% seen once. The source material was PBMCs from the stem cell graft donor, sampled from the stem cell graft. The receptors come from a human donor who donated a stem cell graft to a child with acute lymphoblastic leukemia.

The chain uses TRBV15 and TRBJ2-7; D remains unclear. V was clipped by 0 bases and J by 2 bases, with 11 bases between them. The CDR3 consists of 15 residues. The germline V gene encodes CDR1 LNHNV and CDR2 YYDKDF (reference sequence). CDR3: CATSRDVVEPYEQYF. Here the CDR3 DNA reads TGTGCCACCAGCAGAGATGTCGTGGAACCCTACGAGCAGTACTTC.

This clonotype was found a few times. The chain recombines TRBV18 with TRBJ1-5; 8 nucleotides align to TRBD1. V shed 3 bases and J 8 bases; nucleotides not matched to a gene: 6. This CDR3 spans 14 amino acids. Germline V gene sequence: CDR1 KGHSH, CDR2 LQKENI. The CDR3 DNA reads TGTGCCAGCTCACCGATACAGGGGGTGGAGCCCCAGCATTTT. The encoded protein is CASSPIQGVEPQHF.

This clonotype has a handful of counts. V is TRBV5-5 and J is TRBJ1-1; D unresolved. CDR1 SGHKS and CDR2 YYEKEE come from the germline V gene (reference sequence). The CDR3 length is 16 residues. Between the trimmed V and J ends, which lost 0 bases and 5 bases, there was a span of 17 bases. The CDR3 bases are TGTGCCAGCAGCTTGGCTGACCTACTCCCTAGTACTGAAGCTTTCTTT. Protein: CASSLADLLPSTEAFF.

J is TRBJ2-7 and V is TRBV19; tentative D call: TRBD1 (6 bases). The CDR3 totals 13 residues. In germline, CDR1 is LNHDA, CDR2 SQIVND (reference sequence). Trimming took 5 bases from V and 6 from J, leaving 14 bases between them. In DNA, the CDR3 is TGTGCCAGTAGTGAAGTACAGGGTGGCGAGCAGTACTTC. The encoded protein is CASSEVQGGEQYF.

At least ten counts were recorded for this clonotype. The genes are TRBV5-1 and TRBJ2-7; TRBD1 is a possible D gene (6 bases). Germline V gives CDR1 SGHRS, CDR2 YFSETQ. The V end was cut by 0 bases, the J end by 0 bases, with 10 bases between. The CDR3 runs 15 residues. The DNA of the CDR3 is TGCGCCAGCAGCTTGGGGGGGCCCCGCTCCTACGAGCAGTACTTC. This translates into CASSLGGPRSYEQYF.

This clonotype came up a few times. The chain has TRBV12-3 or TRBV12-4 and TRBJ1-1; D possibly corresponds to TRBD1 (6 bases). The CDR3 is 13 residues long. Trimming stripped 3 bases from V and 5 bases from J, with 10 bases between. In DNA form, the CDR3 reads TGTGCCAGCAGTTTCCGGGGGGCTACTGAAGCTTTCTTT. Its translation is CASSFRGATEAFF.

V is TRBV28 and J is TRBJ1-5; D is unresolved. Trimming shortened V by 5 bases and J by 8 bases, and 7 bases separated the two germline ends. Germline CDR1 reads MDHEN; CDR2 reads SYDVKM. CDR3 length equals 11 residues. CDR3 amino acids: CASSLREPQHF. The CDR3 DNA reads as TGTGCCAGCAGTCTCCGAGAGCCCCAGCATTTT.

This clonotype has just a few counts. One end of the junction is discordant with germline, which a read error may explain. V is TRBV24-1 and J is TRBJ2-1, with TRBD1 matching over 7 bases. The CDR3 has 19 residues. Germline V lookup: CDR1 KGHDR, CDR2 SFDVKD. In DNA form, the CDR3 reads TGTGCCACCAGCGATTGGGTCCAAGAGAGGGGACAGCCTGCTCGCGAGCAGTTCTTC. It yields the protein CATSDWVQERGQPAREQFF.

The chain uses TRBV7-9 and TRBJ1-1, with D maybe TRBD1 (6 bases). Germline V gene data show CDR1 as SEHNR and CDR2 as FQNEAQ (reference sequence). The CDR3 is 14 amino acids. V was clipped by 1 base and J by 5 bases, with 11 bases between them. CDR3 nucleotides: TGTGCCAGCAGCTTAGACAGGGAAATGACTGAAGCTTTCTTT. Protein: CASSLDREMTEAFF. The full variable domain, with the rest looked up from reference TRBV7-9 and TRBJ1-1, is DTGVSQNPRHKITKRGQNVTFRCDPISEHNRLYWYRQTLGQGPEFLTYFQNEAQLEKSRLLSDRFSAERPKGSFSTLEIQRTEQGDSAMYLCASSLDREMTEAFFGQGTRLTVV.

V gene TRBV12-3 or TRBV12-4 combines with J gene TRBJ1-5; TRBD1 might be the D (5 bases). CDR3 length equals 15 residues. V was shortened by 1 base and J by 7 bases, with 14 bases between the two germline ends. CDR3 nucleotides: TGTGCCAGCAGTTTAGGGAGGGGTGGATTCCAGCCCCAGCATTTT. The encoded protein is CASSLGRGGFQPQHF.

This clonotype was counted only a few times. This chain joins TRBV7-6 and TRBJ2-1, with TRBD1 identical over 7 bases. The CDR3 has 17 residues. Losses at the gene ends were 4 bases for V and 4 bases for J; bases not matched to a gene: 13. Per germline, CDR1 SGHVS and CDR2 FNYEAQ. Written as DNA, the CDR3 is TGTGCCAGCAGCTCGGACCGACAGGGCCGGGATTACAATGAGCAGTTCTTC. This translates into CASSSDRQGRDYNEQFF. The complete variable domain, with remaining parts taken from reference TRBV7-6 and TRBJ2-1, reads GAGVSQSPRYKVTKRGQDVALRCDPISGHVSLYWYRQALGQGPEFLTYFNYEAQQDKSGLPNDRFSAERPEGSISTLTIQRTEQRDSAMYRCASSSDRQGRDYNEQFFGPGTRLTVL.

This clonotype was counted only a few times. The CDR3 loop reads CAIGDSMNTEAFF. The CDR3 DNA sequence: TGTGCCATAGGGGACAGCATGAACACTGAAGCTTTCTTT. V is TRBV12-3 or TRBV12-4 and J is TRBJ1-1, with TRBD1 matching 7 bases. V was pared by 10 bases and J by 0 bases, with 5 bases of the junction left unmatched. The CDR3 length is 13 residues.

This clonotype was seen only a few times. The V call is TRBV27, the J call TRBJ2-7; D may be TRBD1 (5 bases). V was shortened by 4 bases and J by 0 bases, with 7 bases between the two germline ends. The CDR3 sequence is 13 residues long. Looked up from germline, CDR1 is MNHEY and CDR2 is SMNVEV (reference sequence). CDR3 loop: CASSSQASYEQYF. CDR3 DNA: TGTGCCAGCAGTTCACAGGCCTCCTACGAGCAGTACTTC.

This clonotype has at least ten counts. The rearrangement uses TRBV5-1 and TRBJ2-7; the match to TRBD2 covers 11 bases. The CDR3 extends over 15 amino acids. V lost 4 bases to trimming and J lost 1 base; unmatched junction nucleotides: 4. The V gene's germline CDR1 is SGHRS and CDR2 YFSETQ. The CDR3 protein is CASSVGLAVSYEQYF. Written as DNA, the CDR3 is TGCGCCAGCAGCGTGGGACTAGCGGTTTCCTACGAGCAGTACTTC.

This clonotype turned up a few times. V and J are TRBV5-1 and TRBJ1-1; D is ambiguous. Trimming cost V 0 bases and J 5 bases, with 8 bases left between them. Germline V CDR1 and CDR2: SGHRS, YFSETQ. The CDR3 loop spans 13 amino acids. CDR3 sequence: CASSLDVGTEAFF. CDR3 coding DNA: TGCGCCAGCAGCTTGGATGTGGGGACTGAAGCTTTCTTT. The full variable domain, with the rest looked up from reference TRBV5-1 and TRBJ1-1, is KAGVTQTPRYLIKTRGQQVTLSCSPISGHRSVSWYQQTPGQGLQFLFEYFSETQRNKGNFPGRFSGRQFSNSRSEMNVSTLELGDSALYLCASSLDVGTEAFFGQGTRLTVV.

This clonotype came up a few times. This chain connects TRBV24-1 to TRBJ2-1; 7 nucleotides align to TRBD1. Germline loops: CDR1 KGHDR, CDR2 SFDVKD. The junction had 14 bases not matched to a gene; V was cut back by 3 bases and J by 16 bases. The length of the CDR3 is 14 residues. The CDR3 nucleotides read TGTGCCACCAGTGATAGCCCTCAGAGGACAGGAATCTTCTTC. Its translation: CATSDSPQRTGIFF.

This clonotype turned up a few times. The chain links TRBV7-8 to TRBJ2-4; D perhaps matches TRBD2 (6 bases). The length of the CDR3 is 13 residues. Trimming removed 1 base from V and 9 bases from J, with 10 bases in between. Germline-derived CDR1 and CDR2 are SGHVS and FQNEAQ. The CDR3: CASSLGGVAIQYF. The DNA for the CDR3 is TGTGCCAGCAGCTTAGGCGGGGTAGCCATTCAGTACTTC.

This clonotype occurred many times. This chain joins TRBV12-3 or TRBV12-4 and TRBJ1-5, with D perhaps TRBD1 (5 bases). The CDR3 contains 14 residues. V gave up 4 bases and J gave up 8 bases, with 15 bases separating them. The CDR3 DNA reads TGTGCCAGCAGTTGGGGCTCCGGGGGAAAGCCCCAGCATTTT. Translation: CASSWGSGGKPQHF.

This clonotype was counted a few times. The rearrangement links TRBV5-6 to TRBJ2-7, with D perhaps matching TRBD1 (5 bases). Germline loops: CDR1 SGHDT, CDR2 YYEEEE. This CDR3 has 13 amino acids. Trimming took 9 bases from V and 0 from J, leaving 13 bases between them. In DNA form, the CDR3 reads TGTGCCACCAGAACAGGTCACTCCTACGAGCAGTACTTC. Translated, it gives CATRTGHSYEQYF.

The chain carries TRBV7-9 and TRBJ1-1; D perhaps matches TRBD1 (5 bases). This CDR3 comprises 14 residues. V lost 0 bases to trimming and J lost 6 bases, with 11 bases between them. CDR1 and CDR2 from the germline V gene are SEHNR and FQNEAQ (reference sequence). The CDR3 protein is CASSLAAGTPEAFF. CDR3 coding DNA: TGTGCCAGCAGCTTAGCAGCGGGGACCCCTGAAGCTTTCTTT. Based on the CDR3 plus reference TRBV7-9 and TRBJ1-1, the full variable domain is DTGVSQNPRHKITKRGQNVTFRCDPISEHNRLYWYRQTLGQGPEFLTYFQNEAQLEKSRLLSDRFSAERPKGSFSTLEIQRTEQGDSAMYLCASSLAAGTPEAFFGQGTRLTVV.

The chain has TRBV20-1 and TRBJ1-5; D remains unclear. CDR1 and CDR2 from the germline V gene are DFQATT and SNEGSKA (reference sequence). CDR3 size: 14 residues. Between the trimmed V and J ends, which lost 0 bases and 1 base, there was a span of 7 bases. This CDR3 reads CSARDNRSNQPQHF. The CDR3 DNA is TGCAGTGCTAGAGATAACAGAAGCAATCAGCCCCAGCATTTT.